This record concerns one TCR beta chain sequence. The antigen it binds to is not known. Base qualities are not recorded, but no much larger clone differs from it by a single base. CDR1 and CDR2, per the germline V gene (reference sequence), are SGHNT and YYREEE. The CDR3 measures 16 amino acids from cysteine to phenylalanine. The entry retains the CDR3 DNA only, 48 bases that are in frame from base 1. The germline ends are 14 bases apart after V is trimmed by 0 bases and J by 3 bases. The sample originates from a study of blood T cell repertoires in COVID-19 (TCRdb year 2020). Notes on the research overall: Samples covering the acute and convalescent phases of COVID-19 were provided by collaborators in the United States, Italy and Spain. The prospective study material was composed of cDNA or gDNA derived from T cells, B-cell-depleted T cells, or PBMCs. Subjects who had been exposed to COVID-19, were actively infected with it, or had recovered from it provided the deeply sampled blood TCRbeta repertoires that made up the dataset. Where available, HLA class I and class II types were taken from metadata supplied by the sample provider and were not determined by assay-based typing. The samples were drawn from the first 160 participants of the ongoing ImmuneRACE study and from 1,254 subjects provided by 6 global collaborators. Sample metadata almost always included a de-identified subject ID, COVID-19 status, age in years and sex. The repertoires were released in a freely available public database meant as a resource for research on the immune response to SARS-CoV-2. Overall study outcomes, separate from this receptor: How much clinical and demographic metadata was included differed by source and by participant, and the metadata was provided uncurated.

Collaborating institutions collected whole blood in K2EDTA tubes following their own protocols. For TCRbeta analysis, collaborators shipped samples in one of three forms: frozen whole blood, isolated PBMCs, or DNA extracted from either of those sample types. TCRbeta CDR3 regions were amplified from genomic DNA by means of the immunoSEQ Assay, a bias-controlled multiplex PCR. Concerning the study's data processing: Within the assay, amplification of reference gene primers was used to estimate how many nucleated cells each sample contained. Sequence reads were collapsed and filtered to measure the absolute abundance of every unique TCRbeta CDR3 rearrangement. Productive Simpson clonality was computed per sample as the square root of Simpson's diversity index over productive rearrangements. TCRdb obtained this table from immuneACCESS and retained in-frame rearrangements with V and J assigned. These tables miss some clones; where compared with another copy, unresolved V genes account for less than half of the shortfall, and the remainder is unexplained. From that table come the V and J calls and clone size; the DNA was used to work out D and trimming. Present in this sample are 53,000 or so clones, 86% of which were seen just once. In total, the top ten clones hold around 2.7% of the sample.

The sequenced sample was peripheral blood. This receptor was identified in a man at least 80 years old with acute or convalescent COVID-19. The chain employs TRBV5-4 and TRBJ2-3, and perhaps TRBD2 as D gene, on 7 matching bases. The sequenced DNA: TGTGCCAGCAGCTTGGGTCGGGGGGCCGGAACAGATACGCAGTATTTT. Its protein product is CASSLGRGAGTDTQYF.